The sequence of this T cell receptor beta chain was determined in a study of personalized T cell therapy for brain tumors (dated by TCRdb to the early 2020s). Study-level background: Identification of tumor-restricted peptides relied on a proteogenomic approach that merged mass spectrometry-based proteomic data with sequencing of the tumor's DNA/RNA.

As input for TCR beta CDR3 sequencing, RNA from the peptide-stimulated T cells was extracted using an RNeasy Mini Kit. The immunoSEQ platform was used at survey-level resolution to carry out TCR Vbeta CDR3 sequencing. On the study's bioinformatics: Sequence results were analyzed and compiled with immunoSEQ ANALYZER v3.0. In its TCRdb copy, this immuneACCESS table keeps in-frame sequences only and misses some clones. Where compared with another copy, unresolved V genes explain less than half of these, and the others have no known cause. The V and J calls and clone size are taken from that table; D and trimming were inferred from the DNA. In all, the sample holds roughly 2,000 clones, and around 20% of those were seen once. About 41% of the sample rests with the top ten. This clone appeared many times. Its antigen remains undetermined. One base away there is no much larger clone; base qualities are not given.

Sequences SGHAT (CDR1) and FQNNGV (CDR2) are obtained from the germline V gene. Reading from cysteine to phenylalanine, the CDR3 counts 15 amino acids. Of the read, only the CDR3 DNA is kept; its 45 bases are in frame from base 1. Here V drops 6 bases and J drops 4 bases, and the junction holds 5 bases not matched to any gene. Ficoll density gradient centrifugation was used to isolate PBMCs, and the adherent monocytes were then differentiated into dendritic cells using IL-4 and GM-CSF. Non-adherent cells were co-cultured with irradiated peptide-loaded DCs at a 1:10 ratio, and on day 7 the proliferating cells were restimulated with fresh peptide-loaded DCs. Culture cytokines were IL-6, IL-7, IL-12 and IL-15 for the first stimulation, IL-7 plus IL-2 for the second, and IL-2 alone for the third. The expanded cells that were used for TCR sequencing were subjected to cryopreservation.

The clonotype comes from a human donor with medulloblastoma. Recombination connected TRBV11-2 to TRBJ2-1; 11 nucleotides in the junction match TRBD2. Input material: a T cell product expanded with peptides in culture. The DNA sequence follows: TGTGCCAGCAGTCCGGGACTAGCGGTTTACAATGAGCAGTTCTTC. It translates as CASSPGLAVYNEQFF.